The clone carrying this T cell receptor beta chain was found a few times. Its antigen is unidentified. One entry per CDR3 protein, called by TCRdb with MiXCR from the reads. Of 150,000 to 190,000 distinct CDR3 sequences in the sample, less than 25% were seen once. The data derive from a study of T cell repertoires in cytomegalovirus infection. Study-wide points: The cumulative frequency of public TCR beta families identified carriers of CMV plus the relevant HLA.

CDR3 length equals 12 residues. CDR1 MDHEN and CDR2 SYDVKM come from the germline V gene. V was clipped by 3 bases and J by 6 bases, with 6 bases between them. The chain is built from TRBV28 and TRBJ2-1; D is perhaps TRBD2 (5 bases). This receptor was identified in a human donor in good health (CMV status not recorded). Some clones in this sample may be carry-over from other donors' samples. The specimen was PBMCs. Written as DNA, the CDR3 is TGTGCCAGCAGTTTGAGGGTCAATGAGCAGTTCTTC. This codes for CASSLRVNEQFF.